This T cell receptor beta chain is from a study of beta chain features in type 1 diabetes. This clone was detected a few times. What it recognizes is unknown. Notes on the study in general: All four CD4+ subsets from Type 1 diabetes patients carried moderately but significantly shorter TCRB CDR3s.

The germline CDR1 and CDR2 sequences are LNHDA and SQIVND (reference sequence). V was trimmed by 5 bases and J by 3 bases, leaving 20 bases between them. The CDR3 runs to 17 residues. The investigators reverse transcribed all of the isolated RNA, so they sequenced expressed TCRB transcripts. Sequencing was performed with immunoSEQ multiplex PCR; in TCRdb, only in-frame clones are kept and a portion is missing. The sample shows about 360,000 clones, around 12% of them seen only once. The sequenced sample was naive CD4+ T cells from blood. The chain uses TRBV19 and TRBJ2-4, with a tentative D call TRBD1 (5 bases). The receptor was derived from a young woman with type 1 diabetes. CDR3 loop: CASSASVGIRDKNIQYF. CDR3 DNA sequence: TGTGCCAGTAGTGCCAGCGTTGGGATCAGGGACAAAAACATTCAGTACTTC.